This TCR beta chain comes out of a study of technical replicates of blood from several donors. Trimming stripped 4 bases from V and 3 bases from J, with 15 bases between. The length of the CDR3 is 16 residues. The germline gives CDR1 WSHSY, CDR2 SAAADI. TCRdb's copy holds only in-frame clones and misses some; the assay was immunoSEQ multiplex PCR. The data hold 100,000 or so clones, with approximately 96% observed a single time. The sample was T cells isolated from PBMCs. This chain uses TRBV10-2 with TRBJ1-4; weak D call: TRBD1 (6 bases). This receptor was taken from a human donor in good health. The CDR3 protein is CASSGWQGLPNEKLFF. The CDR3 DNA follows: TGCGCCAGCAGTGGTTGGCAGGGGTTACCTAATGAAAAACTGTTTTTT.